Detailed here is one TCR beta chain. Some clones are missing from TCRdb's copy, which holds only in-frame ones; the method was immunoSEQ multiplex PCR. Of some 140,000 clones in the sample, approximately 80% were seen once. The CDR3 runs 17 residues. From germline, CDR1 is MDHEN and CDR2 SYDVKM. V was shortened by 6 bases and J by 0 bases, with 20 bases between the two germline ends. This entry belongs to a study of blood T cell repertoires in COVID-19. Overall study: PBMCs, B-cell-depleted T cells, or T cells provided the cDNA or gDNA that made up the material.

Sequencing was carried out using peripheral blood. The sequence came from a man in his 60s who had recovered from COVID-19. J is TRBJ1-2 and V is TRBV28, with D tentatively TRBD1 (5 bases). For the CDR3, the DNA is TGTGCCAGCAGCCCAGATCCAGGGAAACCCACTAACTATGGCTACACCTTC. This codes for CASSPDPGKPTNYGYTF.